The entry below describes one TCR beta chain. The antigen remains unidentified. Germline CDR1 reads LNHDA; CDR2 reads SQIVND (reference sequence). V shed 4 bases and J 8 bases; nucleotides not matched to a gene: 9. This CDR3 is 14 amino acids long. The data are from a study of T cell responses to AZD1222 COVID-19 vaccine. Regarding the study as a whole: Repertoire collection took place solely once the T cell response had peaked.

Repertoires were generated with immunoSEQ multiplex PCR, while TCRdb's copy carries only in-frame clones and drops some. The data hold about 100,000 clones, with around 92% observed a single time. The receptor comes from an adult in good health. Sequenced here: peripheral blood, sampled on day 0 of AZD1222 vaccination. This sequence joins TRBV19 and TRBJ1-2, with TRBD1 matching over 8 bases. The DNA for the CDR3 is TGTGCCAGTAGTACCACCGGGACAGGTCGAGGCTACACCTTC. It encodes CASSTTGTGRGYTF.